Reported below is one T cell receptor beta chain. No antigen is known for it. The sample comes from a study of beta chain features in type 1 diabetes. Regarding the study as a whole: Possible PCR preference for shorter templates applied equally to patients and controls. The naive, central memory and Treg TCRB repertoires looked more alike in patients than they did in healthy donors.

Expressed TCRB transcripts got sequenced, as all isolated RNA was reverse transcribed. Method: immunoSEQ multiplex PCR; TCRdb's copy keeps in-frame clones and lacks some. The repertoire holds around 190,000 clones, with 10% to 15% as singletons. Germline V gives CDR1 KGHSH, CDR2 LQKENI. The CDR3 sequence is 13 residues long. With 2 bases removed from V and 8 bases from J, the gap between germline ends came to 12 bases. By way of CD45RO/CCR7/CD25/CD127/CD95/CD27, the CD4+ regulatory, stem cell-like memory, central memory and naive cells were sorted. Over 95% purity was reached by all sorted populations.

Sequencing used central memory CD4+ T cells from blood. The rearrangement links TRBV18 to TRBJ1-1; D not certain. The receptor was derived from a woman in her late teens or twenties in good health. This CDR3 reads CASSPVQREEAFF. In DNA, the CDR3 is TGTGCCAGCTCACCAGTTCAGAGGGAGGAAGCTTTCTTT.